What follows are 13 T cell receptor beta chains derived from one specimen sequenced in a study of T cell responses to AZD1222 COVID-19 vaccine. Sequenced by immunoSEQ multiplex PCR; TCRdb stores in-frame clones only, minus some. The sample has 160,000 or so clones, approximately 88% seen once; the top ten hold 1.5% to 2%. The sequencing here drew on peripheral blood, taken on day 0 of AZD1222 vaccination. Source of these receptors: an adult in good health.

The rearrangement links TRBV9 to TRBJ2-6; D gene uncertain. Trimming took 2 bases from V and 0 from J, leaving 6 bases between them. Germline CDR1 is SGDLS and CDR2 is YYNGEE. The CDR3 is made up of 15 amino acids. The CDR3 DNA sequence: TGTGCCAGCAGCGTGACCGGCTCTGGGGCCAACGTCCTGACTTTC. Translating gives CASSVTGSGANVLTF.

This clone showed up just a few times. The chain employs TRBV2 and TRBJ2-7; 8 positions agree with TRBD2. This CDR3 region has 16 residues. V shed 5 bases and J 2 bases; nucleotides not matched to a gene: 11. CDR1 and CDR2 (germline): SNHLY, FYNNEI. The CDR3 DNA follows: TGTGCCAGCAGTCCTCCCAGCGGGGGCCGCCCCTACGAGCAGTACGTC. This gives the protein CASSPPSGGRPYEQYV.

DNA of the CDR3: TGTGCCAGCAGCTTAGAAACAGACTATGGCTACACCTTC. Protein: CASSLETDYGYTF. This chain uses TRBV11-2 with TRBJ1-2; unclear D gene. Germline V CDR1 and CDR2: SGHAT, FQNNGV. CDR3 length: 13 residues. V was pared by 0 bases and J by 3 bases, with 5 bases between.

The gene calls are TRBV5-6 and TRBJ1-6, with D possibly matching TRBD1 (5 bases). Germline V CDR1 and CDR2: SGHDT, YYEEEE. The CDR3 is made up of 15 amino acids. V was shortened by 5 bases and J by 5 bases, with 14 bases between the two germline ends. The chain's CDR3 is CASSPSGRNNSPLHF. The CDR3 DNA sequence: TGTGCCAGCAGTCCCTCGGGACGGAATAATTCACCCCTCCACTTT.

The V and J genes are TRBV19 and TRBJ2-3; D is uncertain. V lost 5 bases and J 2 bases, leaving 11 bases between the germline ends. Germline lookup yields CDR1 LNHDA and CDR2 SQIVND (reference sequence). CDR3 length: 14 residues. Written as DNA, the CDR3 is TGTGCCAGTAGTTCCACGGGCGTCACAGATACGCAGTATTTT. Translated: CASSSTGVTDTQYF.

The chain recombines TRBV6-1 with TRBJ2-6; D not certain. Trimming removed 2 bases from V and 0 bases from J, with 8 bases in between. Germline CDR1 and CDR2: MNHNS and SASEGT. The CDR3 totals 16 residues. CDR3 DNA sequence: TGTGCCAGCAGTGAATTAGGTGGCTCTGGGGCCAACGTCCTGACTTTC. Residues: CASSELGGSGANVLTF.

This clone appeared once. The chain recombines TRBV19 with TRBJ2-3; tentatively, D is TRBD2 (6 bases). V was pared by 5 bases and J by 6 bases, with 18 bases between. The CDR3 totals 15 residues. Germline CDR1 and CDR2: LNHDA and SQIVND (reference sequence). The CDR3 sequence is CASSVLSAGLDTQYF. The DNA for the CDR3 is TGTGCCAGTAGTGTCCTATCAGCGGGCTTGGATACGCAGTATTTT.

This rearrangement joins TRBV10-3 to TRBJ2-2; TRBD2 might be the D (5 bases). The germline V gene has CDR1 ENHRY and CDR2 SYGVKD. Trimming removed 4 bases from V and 1 base from J, with 10 bases in between. This CDR3 has 15 residues. CDR3 residues: CAISGGPRNTGELFF. In DNA, the CDR3 is TGTGCCATCAGTGGCGGGCCACGGAACACCGGGGAGCTGTTTTTT.

CDR3 sequence (DNA): TGTGCCAGCAGCTTGGCCAGGGGACTAGCGGGAGTAGCCGAGCAGTACTTC. Protein: CASSLARGLAGVAEQYF. The J gene is TRBJ2-7, the V gene TRBV5-5; 14 bases fit TRBD2. V shed 0 bases, J shed 6 bases, and the junction held 8 bases outside the gene matches. This CDR3 contains 17 residues. CDR1 is SGHKS, CDR2 YYEKEE, per germline (reference sequence). Filled out from reference TRBV5-5 and TRBJ2-7, the complete variable domain reads DAGVTQSPTHLIKTRGQQVTLRCSPISGHKSVSWYQQVLGQGPQFIFQYYEKEERGRGNFPDRFSARQFPNYSSELNVNALLLGDSALYLCASSLARGLAGVAEQYFGPGTRLTVT.

This chain joins TRBV19 and TRBJ1-6; 9 bases map to TRBD1. This CDR3 contains 14 residues. Germline V lookup: CDR1 LNHDA, CDR2 SQIVND (reference sequence). V lost 8 bases and J lost 7; bases outside the gene matches: 6. Here the CDR3 reads CASRRDRVNSPLHF. CDR3 DNA: TGTGCCAGTCGCCGGGACAGGGTAAATTCACCCCTCCACTTT.

The chain combines TRBV24-1 with TRBJ2-1; a weak D match, TRBD1 (6 bases). The CDR3 contains 13 residues. Trimming stripped 4 bases from V and 10 bases from J, with 13 bases between. CDR1 is KGHDR and CDR2 is SFDVKD in the germline V gene. The CDR3 nucleotides are TGTGCCACCAGTGACTCGTTAAGGGGGGAGCAGTTCTTC. The encoded protein is CATSDSLRGEQFF.

The CDR3: CASSPLKGSYEQYF. The CDR3, as DNA: TGTGCCAGCTCACCGCTAAAGGGCTCCTACGAGCAGTACTTC. The chain is built from TRBV18 and TRBJ2-7; D ambiguous. The germline V gene has CDR1 KGHSH and CDR2 LQKENI. Trimming took 3 bases from V and 0 from J, leaving 9 bases between them. The CDR3 contains 14 residues.

The chain joins TRBV7-9 to TRBJ2-1; 8 bases line up with TRBD2. Losses at the gene ends were 4 bases for V and 8 bases for J; bases not matched to a gene: 7. CDR1 is SEHNR, CDR2 FQNEAQ, per germline (reference sequence). The CDR3 has 14 amino acids. This CDR3 is CASSSSGRSHEQFF. The CDR3 bases are TGTGCCAGCAGCTCCAGCGGGAGAAGCCATGAGCAGTTCTTC.